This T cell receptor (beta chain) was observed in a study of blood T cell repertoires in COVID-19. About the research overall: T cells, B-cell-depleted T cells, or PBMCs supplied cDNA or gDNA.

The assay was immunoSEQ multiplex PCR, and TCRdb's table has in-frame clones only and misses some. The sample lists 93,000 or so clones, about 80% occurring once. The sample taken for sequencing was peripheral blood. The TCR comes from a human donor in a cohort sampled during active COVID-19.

CDR3 bases: TGTGCCAGCAATGGACAGTGGGCCTTTCGGAGCACAGATACGCAGTATTTT. Protein: CASNGQWAFRSTDTQYF. The chain has TRBV5-6 and TRBJ2-3; D is perhaps TRBD1 (6 bases). Germline V gene data show CDR1 as SGHDT and CDR2 as YYEEEE. V lost 6 bases to trimming and J lost 0 bases, with 20 bases between them. There are 17 residues in the CDR3.